This T cell receptor beta chain was retrieved from a study of blood T cell dynamics during melanoma immunotherapy. General study results and limits: Whether repertoire-driving clones were melanoma-specific could not be determined.

The table came from immunoSEQ multiplex PCR; TCRdb's copy has only in-frame clones and leaves some out. The sample contains more than 13,000 clones, about 90% of which appear only once. A word on this clone: Its antigen is unknown.

The CDR3 contains 16 residues. Germline V gives CDR1 SGHRS, CDR2 YFSETQ. V shed 0 bases and J shed 0 bases, with 12 bases lying between them. Specified time point: week 3, after first cycle of checkpoint inhibitor. The chain uses TRBV5-1 and TRBJ1-1, with D hard to call. The material sequenced was blood, taken from a patient treated with checkpoint blockade. This TCR was recovered from a human donor with melanoma. CDR3: CASSLAGRSVNTEAFF. The CDR3 coding sequence is TGCGCCAGCAGCTTGGCCGGGAGGTCGGTGAACACTGAAGCTTTCTTT.